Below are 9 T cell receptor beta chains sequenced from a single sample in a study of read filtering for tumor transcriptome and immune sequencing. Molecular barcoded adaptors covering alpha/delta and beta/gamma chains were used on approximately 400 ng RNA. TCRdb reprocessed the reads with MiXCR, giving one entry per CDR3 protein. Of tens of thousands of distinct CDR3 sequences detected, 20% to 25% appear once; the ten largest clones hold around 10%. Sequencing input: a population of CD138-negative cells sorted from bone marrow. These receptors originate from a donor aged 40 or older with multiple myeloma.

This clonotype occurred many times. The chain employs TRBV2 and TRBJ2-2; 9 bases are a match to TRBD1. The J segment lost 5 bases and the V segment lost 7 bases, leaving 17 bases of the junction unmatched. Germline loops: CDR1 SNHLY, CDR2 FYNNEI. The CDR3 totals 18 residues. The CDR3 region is CASTSVAVGQGWTGELFF. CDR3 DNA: TGTGCCAGCACCTCAGTGGCAGTGGGACAGGGATGGACCGGGGAGCTGTTTTTT.

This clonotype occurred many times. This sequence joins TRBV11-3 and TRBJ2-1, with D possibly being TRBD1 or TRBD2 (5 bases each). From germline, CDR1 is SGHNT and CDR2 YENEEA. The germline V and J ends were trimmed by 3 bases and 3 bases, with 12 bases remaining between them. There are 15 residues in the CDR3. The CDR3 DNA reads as TGTGCCAGCAGCTTGGGGTTTGGGGGCTACAATGAGCAGTTCTTC. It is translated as CASSLGFGGYNEQFF.

The CDR3 DNA reads as TGTGCCAGCAGCTTCGCGACAGGGCGGAACACTGAAGCTTTCTTT. Its protein is CASSFATGRNTEAFF. The chain is built from TRBV5-4 and TRBJ1-1, with 7 bases that match TRBD1. Germline assignment: CDR1 SGHNT and CDR2 YYREEE (reference sequence). This CDR3 has 15 residues. V shed 2 bases and J 1 base; nucleotides not matched to a gene: 5.

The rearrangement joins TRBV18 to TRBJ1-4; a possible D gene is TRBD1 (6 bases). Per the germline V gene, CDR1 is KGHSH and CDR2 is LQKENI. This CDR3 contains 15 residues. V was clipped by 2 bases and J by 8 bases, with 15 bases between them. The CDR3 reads CASSPTGGRDEKLFF. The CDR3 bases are TGTGCCAGCTCACCAACGGGGGGCAGGGACGAAAAACTGTTTTTT.

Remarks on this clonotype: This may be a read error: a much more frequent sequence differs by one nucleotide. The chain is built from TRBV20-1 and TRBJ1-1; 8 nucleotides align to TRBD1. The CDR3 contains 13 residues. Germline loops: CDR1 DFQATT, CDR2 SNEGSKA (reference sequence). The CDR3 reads CSAGYRGGTEALF. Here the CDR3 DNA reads TGCAGTGCTGGGTACAGGGGGGGCACTGAAGCTCTCTTT.

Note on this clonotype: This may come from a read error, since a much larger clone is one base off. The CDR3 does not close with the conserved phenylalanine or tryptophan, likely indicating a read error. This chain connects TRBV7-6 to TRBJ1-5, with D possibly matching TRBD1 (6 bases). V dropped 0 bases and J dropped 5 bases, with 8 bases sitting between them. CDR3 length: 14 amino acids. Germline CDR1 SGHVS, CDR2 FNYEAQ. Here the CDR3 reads CASSLATGHQPQHL. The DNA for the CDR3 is TGTGCCAGCAGCTTAGCCACAGGGCATCAGCCCCAGCATCTT.

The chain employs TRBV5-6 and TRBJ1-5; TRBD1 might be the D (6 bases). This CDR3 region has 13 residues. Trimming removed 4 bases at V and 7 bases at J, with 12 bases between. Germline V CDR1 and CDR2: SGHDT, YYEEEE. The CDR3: CASSSGTGQPQHF. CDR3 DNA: TGTGCCAGCAGCAGTGGTACAGGGCAGCCCCAGCATTTT.

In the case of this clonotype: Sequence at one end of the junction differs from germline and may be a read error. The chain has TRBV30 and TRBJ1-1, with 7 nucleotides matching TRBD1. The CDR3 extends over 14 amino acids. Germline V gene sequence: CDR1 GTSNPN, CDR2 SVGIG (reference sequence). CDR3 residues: CAWRPGGLRTEASF. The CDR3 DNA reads TGCGCCTGGAGACCAGGGGGGCTGCGTACTGAAGCTTCCTTT.

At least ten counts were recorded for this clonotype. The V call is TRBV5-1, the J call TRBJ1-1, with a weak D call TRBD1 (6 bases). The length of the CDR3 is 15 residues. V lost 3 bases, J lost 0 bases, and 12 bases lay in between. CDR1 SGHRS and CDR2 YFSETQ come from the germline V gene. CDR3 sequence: CASSSLTGMNTEAFF. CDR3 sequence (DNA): TGCGCCAGCAGCTCCTTGACAGGAATGAACACTGAAGCTTTCTTT.